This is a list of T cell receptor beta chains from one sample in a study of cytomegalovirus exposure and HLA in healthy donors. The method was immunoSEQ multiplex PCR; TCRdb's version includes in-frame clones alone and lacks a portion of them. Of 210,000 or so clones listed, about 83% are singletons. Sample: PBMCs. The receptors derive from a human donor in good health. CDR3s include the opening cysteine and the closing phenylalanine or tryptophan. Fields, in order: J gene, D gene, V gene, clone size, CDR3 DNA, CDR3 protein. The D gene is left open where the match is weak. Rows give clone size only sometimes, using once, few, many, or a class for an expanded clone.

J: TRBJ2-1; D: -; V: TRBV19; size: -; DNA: TGTGCCAGTAGTATTCAGGCGGGTGAGCAGTTCTTC; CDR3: CASSIQAGEQFF
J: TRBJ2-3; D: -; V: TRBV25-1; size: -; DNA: TGTGCCACTTCGACAGGAGCCACAGATACGCAGTATTTT; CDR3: CATSTGATDTQYF
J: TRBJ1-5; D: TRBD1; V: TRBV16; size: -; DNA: TGTGCCAGCAGCTTATTCCCAGGGGGACATCAGCCCCAGCATTTT; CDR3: CASSLFPGGHQPQHF
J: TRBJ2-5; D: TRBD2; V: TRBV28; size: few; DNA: TGTGCCAGCCGAAAGGGACTAGCGGGAGGAGAGACCCAGTACTTC; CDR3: CASRKGLAGGETQYF
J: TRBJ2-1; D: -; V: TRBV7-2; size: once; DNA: TGTGCCAGCAGCTCGGACGGAGGAAACAATGAGCAGTTCTTC; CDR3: CASSSDGGNNEQFF
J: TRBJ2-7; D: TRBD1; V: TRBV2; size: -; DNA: TGTGCCAGCATACAGGGGGCATACGAGCAGTACTTC; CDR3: CASIQGAYEQYF
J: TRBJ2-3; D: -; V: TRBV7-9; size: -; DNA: TGTGCCAGCAGCTTAAGGGGTCAGGTAGATACGCAGTATTTT; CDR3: CASSLRGQVDTQYF
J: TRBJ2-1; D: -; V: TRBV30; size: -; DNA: TGTGCCTGGAGTGTAAAATGGCGGGTTCACAATGAGCAGTTCTTC; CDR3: CAWSVKWRVHNEQFF
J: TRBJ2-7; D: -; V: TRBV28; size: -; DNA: TGTGCCAGCAGTTATAGCCACGAGCAGTACTTC; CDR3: CASSYSHEQYF
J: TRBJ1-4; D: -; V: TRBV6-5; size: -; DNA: TGTGCCAGCAGCCGAGCGGGGTCAGAAAAACTGTTTTTT; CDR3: CASSRAGSEKLFF
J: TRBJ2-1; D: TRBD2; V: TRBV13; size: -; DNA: TGTGCCAGCAGCTTAGGGACTAGCGGGAGGCCCAAAAGCTCCTACAATGAGCAGTTCTTC; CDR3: CASSLGTSGRPKSSYNEQFF